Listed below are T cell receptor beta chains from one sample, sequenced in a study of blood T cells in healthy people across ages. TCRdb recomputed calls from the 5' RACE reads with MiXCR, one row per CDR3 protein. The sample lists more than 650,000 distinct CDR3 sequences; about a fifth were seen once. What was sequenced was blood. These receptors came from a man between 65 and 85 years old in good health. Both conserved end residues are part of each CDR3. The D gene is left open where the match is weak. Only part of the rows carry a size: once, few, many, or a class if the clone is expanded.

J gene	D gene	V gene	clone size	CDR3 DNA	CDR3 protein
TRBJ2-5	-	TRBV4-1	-	TGCGCCAGCAGCCAAGGAACGGGGGGCGGTCCGTACCAAGAGACCCAGTACTTC	CASSQGTGGGPYQETQYF
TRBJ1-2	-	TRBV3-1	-	TGTGCCAGCAGCCAAGGAGCGGGACAAACCTATGGCTACACCTTC	CASSQGAGQTYGYTF
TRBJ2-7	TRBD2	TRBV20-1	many	TGCAGTGCTAGCGGGGGGGCGTACGAGCAGTACTTC	CSASGGAYEQYF
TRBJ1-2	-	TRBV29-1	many	TGCAGCGTTGGACAGTCTAACTATGGCTACACCTTC	CSVGQSNYGYTF
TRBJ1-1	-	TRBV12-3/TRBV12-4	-	TGTGCCAGCAGTACGAGGGGTAGCACTGAAGCTTTCTTT	CASSTRGSTEAFF
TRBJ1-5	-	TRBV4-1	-	TGCGCCAGCAGCCAAGGGGGACCTGGTCAGCCCCAGCATTTT	CASSQGGPGQPQHF
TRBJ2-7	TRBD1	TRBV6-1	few	TGTGCCAGCAGTCTCTGGTCAGGGGGCTACGAGCAGTACTTC	CASSLWSGGYEQYF
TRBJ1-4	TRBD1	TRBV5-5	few	TGTGCCAGCAGACATGACAGGGGAGGGGAAAAACTGTTTTTT	CASRHDRGGEKLFF
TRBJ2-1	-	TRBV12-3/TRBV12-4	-	TGTGCCAGCAGAGGACCGGACTTGGACTACCAGAGGGATAATGAGCAGTTCTTC	CASRGPDLDYQRDNEQFF
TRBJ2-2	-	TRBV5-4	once	TGTGCCAGCAGCCCGTCGTCGGGCGGGGAGCTGTTTTTT	CASSPSSGGELFF
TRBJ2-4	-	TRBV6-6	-	TGTGCCAGCAGGGGTTCAAACATTCAGTACTTC	CASRGSNIQYF
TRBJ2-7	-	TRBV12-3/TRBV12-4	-	TGTGCCAGCAGTCCACCGGGGGCGATAACCTACGAGCAGTACTTC	CASSPPGAITYEQYF
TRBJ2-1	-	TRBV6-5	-	TGTGCCAGCAGTTACTCTGGGACATGGGTTCTCAATGAGCAGTTCTTC	CASSYSGTWVLNEQFF
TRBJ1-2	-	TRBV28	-	TGTGCCAGCAGTTCCAGGAAATATGGCTACACCTTC	CASSSRKYGYTF
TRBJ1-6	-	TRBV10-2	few	TGCGCCAGCAGTGAGTTGACAAGGGACCGGCATTCACCCCTCCACTTT	CASSELTRDRHSPLHF
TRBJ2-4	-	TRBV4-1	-	TGCGCCAGCAGCCAAGATCACGTGAACATTCAGTACTTC	CASSQDHVNIQYF
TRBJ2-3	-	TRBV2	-	TGTGCCAGCAGGGGTTCTGCGGGCTCGACAGATACGCAGTATTTT	CASRGSAGSTDTQYF
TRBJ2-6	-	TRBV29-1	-	TGCAGCGTTGAAGCGGGGGGCGCCGGGGCCAACGTCCTGACTTTC	CSVEAGGAGANVLTF
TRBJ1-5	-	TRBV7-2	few	TGTGCCAGCAGCTCCCTCAGGGATCAGCCCCAGCATTTT	CASSSLRDQPQHF